One and the same sample provided the 17 T cell receptor beta chains below, sequenced in a study of beta chain features in type 1 diabetes. Investigators reverse transcribed all isolated RNA, so they sequenced expressed TCRB transcripts. Some clones are missing from TCRdb's copy, which holds only in-frame ones; the method was immunoSEQ multiplex PCR. This repertoire shows 300,000 to 400,000 clones, roughly 8% found once; its top ten account for around 0.45%. The specimen was central memory CD4+ T cells from blood. The receptors stem from a woman aged 18-29 years in good health.

CDR3 DNA sequence: TGTGCCAGCAGCGTCGGACTAGCGGGAGTGGGGGAGCAGTACTTC. Amino acid sequence: CASSVGLAGVGEQYF. The gene calls are TRBV2 and TRBJ2-7; 13 nucleotides agree with TRBD2. CDR3 size: 15 residues. Germline V gene sequence: CDR1 SNHLY, CDR2 FYNNEI. Unmatched junction bases numbered 9, after V lost 6 bases and J lost 7 bases.

This chain links TRBV4-2 with TRBJ2-7; tentatively, D is TRBD1 (6 bases). Germline lookup yields CDR1 LGHNA and CDR2 YNFKEQ. This CDR3 is built from 15 residues. The germline V and J ends were trimmed by 1 base and 3 bases, with 13 bases remaining between them. CDR3: CASSQGGPRDYEQYF. The CDR3 nucleotides read TGTGCCAGCAGCCAAGGGGGGCCCCGTGACTACGAGCAGTACTTC.

V is TRBV5-5 and J is TRBJ2-1, with 8 nucleotides matching TRBD1. The germline gives CDR1 SGHKS, CDR2 YYEKEE (reference sequence). This CDR3 has 14 amino acids. V shed 1 base, J shed 7 bases, and the junction held 4 bases outside the gene matches. This chain's CDR3 is CASSLRQGANEQFF. Written as DNA, the CDR3 is TGTGCCAGCAGCTTGAGGCAGGGGGCGAATGAGCAGTTCTTC.

This chain connects TRBV28 to TRBJ1-2, with a weak D call TRBD1 (5 bases). The germline CDR1 and CDR2 sequences are MDHEN and SYDVKM. This CDR3 spans 16 amino acids. V was cut by 3 bases and J by 7 bases, with 21 bases left in between. CDR3 amino acids: CASSFTDNWGSGGYTF. The CDR3 DNA sequence: TGTGCCAGCAGTTTCACCGACAATTGGGGCTCCGGTGGCTACACCTTC.

This clone showed up just a few times. J is TRBJ2-7 and V is TRBV7-8; 11 bases fit TRBD2. This CDR3 has 15 residues. Germline-derived CDR1 and CDR2 are SGHVS and FQNEAQ. V trimming: 5 bases; J trimming: 4 bases; junction bases outside the gene matches: 7. The chain's CDR3 is CASSPASGRRYEQYF. The CDR3 nucleotides are TGTGCCAGCAGCCCCGCTAGCGGGAGGAGATACGAGCAGTACTTC.

This clone appeared a few times. The genes are TRBV7-9 and TRBJ2-5; 10 nucleotides match TRBD2. The CDR3 runs 16 residues. V lost 6 bases to trimming and J lost 4 bases; unmatched junction nucleotides: 11. The V gene's germline CDR1 is SEHNR and CDR2 FQNEAQ (reference sequence). The CDR3 region is CASRTGTSADGETQYF. DNA for the CDR3: TGTGCCAGCAGAACCGGGACTAGCGCGGATGGAGAGACCCAGTACTTC.

This clone was observed a handful of times. The genes are TRBV25-1 and TRBJ1-3; a weak D match, TRBD1 (6 bases). The germline V and J ends were trimmed by 5 bases and 1 base, with 12 bases remaining between them. This CDR3 contains 15 residues. Germline V gene lookup returns CDR1 MGHDK and CDR2 SYGVNS. The CDR3 DNA follows: TGTGCCAGCAGTCCCGCTACAGGGTCTGGAAACACCATATATTTT. This codes for CASSPATGSGNTIYF.

This clone was recorded a few times. The chain carries TRBV5-1 and TRBJ1-4, with D possibly being TRBD1 (6 bases). CDR3 length: 15 amino acids. Trimming took off 2 bases at V and 0 bases at J, with 8 bases between the two ends. The V gene's germline CDR1 is SGHRS and CDR2 YFSETQ. CDR3 residues: CASSLQGSTNEKLFF. The CDR3 coding sequence is TGCGCCAGCAGCTTACAGGGATCAACTAATGAAAAACTGTTTTTT. Based on the CDR3 plus reference TRBV5-1 and TRBJ1-4, the full variable domain is KAGVTQTPRYLIKTRGQQVTLSCSPISGHRSVSWYQQTPGQGLQFLFEYFSETQRNKGNFPGRFSGRQFSNSRSEMNVSTLELGDSALYLCASSLQGSTNEKLFFGSGTQLSVL.

V gene TRBV7-2 combines with J gene TRBJ1-2, with D unresolved. Germline assignment: CDR1 SGHTA and CDR2 FQGNSA. The CDR3 contains 14 residues. The ends were cut back, 1 base at V and 4 bases at J, with 10 bases in the middle. CDR3 DNA: TGTGCCAGCAGCTTAGTGTCAGGCTCCTATGGCTACACCTTC. Translating it yields CASSLVSGSYGYTF.

This clone was found a few times. A junction boundary mismatches the germline segment, possibly from a read error. CDR3 DNA: TGTGCTAGCAGCTTGGACCTCAATCAGCCCCAGCATTTT. It codes for CASSLDLNQPQHF. The chain recombines TRBV7-7 with TRBJ1-5; D is undetermined. The CDR3 totals 13 residues. Looked up from germline, CDR1 is SSHAT and CDR2 is FNYEAQ (reference sequence). The full variable domain, its missing parts supplied by reference TRBV7-7 and TRBJ1-5, is GAGVSQSPRYKVTKRGQDVTLRCDPISSHATLYWYQQALGQGPEFLTYFNYEAQPDKSGLPSDRFSAERPEGSISTLTIQRTEQRDSAMYRCASSLDLNQPQHFGDGTRLSIL.

This clone was recorded at least ten times. This chain joins TRBV7-9 and TRBJ2-3, with D possibly matching TRBD1 (5 bases). CDR1 SEHNR and CDR2 FQNEAQ come from the germline V gene (reference sequence). The CDR3 extends over 15 amino acids. The ends were cut back, 0 bases at V and 4 bases at J, with 11 bases in the middle. CDR3: CASSLAPVGADTQYF. In DNA form, the CDR3 reads TGTGCCAGCAGCTTAGCGCCCGTAGGGGCAGATACGCAGTATTTT. The entire variable domain, with the rest obtained from reference TRBV7-9 and TRBJ2-3, is as follows: DTGVSQNPRHKITKRGQNVTFRCDPISEHNRLYWYRQTLGQGPEFLTYFQNEAQLEKSRLLSDRFSAERPKGSFSTLEIQRTEQGDSAMYLCASSLAPVGADTQYFGPGTRLTVL.

Ten or more counts support this clone. The J gene is TRBJ2-1, the V gene TRBV9; D may be TRBD2 (5 bases). The CDR3 is 16 amino acids. CDR1 and CDR2 (germline): SGDLS, YYNGEE. The V end was cut by 0 bases, the J end by 4 bases, with 14 bases between. CDR3: CASSVGSLAHYNEQFF. CDR3 coding DNA: TGTGCCAGCAGCGTAGGGTCCCTAGCCCATTACAATGAGCAGTTCTTC.

This clone has more than one count but fewer than ten. The chain has TRBV18 and TRBJ2-5; no firm D call. Trimming pared 2 bases from V and 4 bases from J, leaving 8 bases between. Per the germline V gene, CDR1 is KGHSH and CDR2 is LQKENI. The CDR3 is 13 amino acids. The DNA for the CDR3 is TGTGCCAGCTCACCAAACTCCCTAGAGACCCAGTACTTC. Translation: CASSPNSLETQYF.

The gene calls are TRBV4-2 and TRBJ2-1; possibly TRBD1 or TRBD2 for D (5 bases each). Germline-derived CDR1 and CDR2 are LGHNA and YNFKEQ. The CDR3 sequence is 19 residues long. The V end lost 0 bases, the J end lost 8 bases, and 26 bases lay between the germline ends. DNA of the CDR3: TGTGCCAGCAGCCAAGAGGGGTTTGCCGGGACGTCCTTTTGGGATGAGCAGTTCTTC. Encoded protein: CASSQEGFAGTSFWDEQFF.

This clone was seen a few times. The V gene is TRBV5-1, the J gene TRBJ2-7, with TRBD2 as a possible D gene (6 bases). Trimming stripped 7 bases from V and 0 bases from J, with 14 bases between. Germline values: CDR1 SGHRS, CDR2 YFSETQ. CDR3 length: 14 amino acids. The CDR3 nucleotides are TGCGCCAGCTCCACGGGACTTACCTCCTACGAGCAGTACTTC. Protein: CASSTGLTSYEQYF.

This clone was recorded only once. This rearrangement joins TRBV4-3 to TRBJ2-2, with a possible D match to TRBD1 (6 bases). Deletions cut 3 bases from V and 2 bases from J, with 16 bases between. The CDR3 has 17 residues. Germline CDR1 LGHNA, CDR2 YSLEER. The DNA of the CDR3 is TGCGCCAGCAGCCAGGCCGGACAGAAACTTAACACCGGGGAGCTGTTTTTT. Amino acid sequence: CASSQAGQKLNTGELFF.

In its sample, this clone was seen a few times. V is TRBV9 and J is TRBJ1-3; D is uncertain. V gave up 0 bases and J gave up 0 bases, with 10 bases separating them. The CDR3 totals 16 residues. Germline V gene sequence: CDR1 SGDLS, CDR2 YYNGEE. In nucleotides, the CDR3 is TGTGCCAGCAGCGTAGGTGTCGGGAACTCTGGAAACACCATATATTTT. Protein: CASSVGVGNSGNTIYF.